The 27 T cell receptor beta chains given below trace back to one sample, sequenced in a study of shared clonotypes between healthy human individuals. Assay used: immunoSEQ multiplex PCR; TCRdb lists only in-frame clones, some missing. Of fewer than 800,000 clones in the sample, under 95% were seen once. Positively selected for CCR7, the CD45RO-negative cells used as naive CD8 cells excluded terminally differentiated effector memory CD45RA+ cells. Specimen: naive CD8+ T cells sorted from blood. Receptors originate from a young man in good health.

The chain combines TRBV5-1 with TRBJ1-2, with 9 bases aligning to TRBD1. Germline V CDR1 and CDR2: SGHRS, YFSETQ. The CDR3 spans 16 residues. The J segment lost 3 bases and the V segment lost 4 bases, leaving 10 bases of the junction unmatched. CDR3 loop: CASSPTRGQGDYGYTF. The CDR3 coding sequence is TGCGCCAGCAGCCCGACGAGGGGACAGGGAGACTATGGCTACACCTTC.

In its sample, this clone was seen once. This chain links TRBV10-1 with TRBJ2-3; D possibly uses TRBD1 or TRBD2 (5 bases each). The CDR3 has 14 amino acids. Germline CDR1 and CDR2: WNHNN and SYGVQD (reference sequence). Trimming stripped 8 bases from V and 2 bases from J, with 14 bases between. The CDR3 loop reads CASSGRPNTDTQYF. DNA for the CDR3: TGCGCCAGCTCGGGACGTCCGAACACAGATACGCAGTATTTT.

In its sample, this clone was seen once. The genes are TRBV19 and TRBJ2-7, with TRBD1 matching over 10 bases. The germline V gene has CDR1 LNHDA and CDR2 SQIVND (reference sequence). V shed 2 bases, J shed 3 bases, and the junction held 7 bases outside the gene matches. The CDR3 runs 16 residues. This CDR3 is CASSITGGQGSYEQYF. CDR3 sequence (DNA): TGTGCCAGTAGTATAACCGGGGGACAGGGGAGCTACGAGCAGTACTTC.

The chain has TRBV7-9 and TRBJ2-1; a weak D match, TRBD1 (5 bases). CDR1 is SEHNR, CDR2 FQNEAQ, per germline (reference sequence). This CDR3 contains 14 residues. V was clipped by 1 base and J by 4 bases, with 8 bases between them. In DNA, the CDR3 is TGTGCCAGCAGCTTAGTTACAGGTTACAATGAGCAGTTCTTC. This codes for CASSLVTGYNEQFF.

The rearrangement links TRBV7-7 to TRBJ2-5, with D possibly matching TRBD1 (6 bases). V shed 5 bases and J shed 5 bases, with 18 bases lying between them. CDR1 and CDR2 from the germline V gene are SSHAT and FNYEAQ (reference sequence). This CDR3 region has 15 residues. CDR3 sequence: CASSAGTTPRETQYF. DNA of the CDR3: TGTGCCAGCAGCGCAGGGACAACCCCCCGGGAGACCCAGTACTTC.

The V call is TRBV7-9, the J call TRBJ1-5; TRBD1 is a possible D gene (5 bases). The V end lost 7 bases, the J end lost 8 bases, and 18 bases lay between the germline ends. Germline CDR1 reads SEHNR; CDR2 reads FQNEAQ (reference sequence). This CDR3 has 14 residues. The CDR3 is CASTLGDSGEPQHF. CDR3 nucleotides: TGTGCCAGCACCTTGGGCGACAGCGGAGAGCCCCAGCATTTT.

V and J are TRBV15 and TRBJ2-3, with 12 bases that match TRBD2. The CDR3 is made up of 15 amino acids. Germline CDR1 LNHNV, CDR2 YYDKDF (reference sequence). After removal of 3 bases from V and 8 bases from J, the junction contained 6 bases not matched to a gene. The CDR3 sequence is CATSSPGTSGLTQYF. The CDR3 DNA is TGTGCCACCAGCAGCCCAGGGACTAGCGGGCTTACGCAGTATTTT.

This chain uses TRBV7-6 with TRBJ2-1; TRBD1 matches at 12 bases. Germline values: CDR1 SGHVS, CDR2 FNYEAQ. V lost 4 bases and J lost 6; bases outside the gene matches: 16. CDR3 length: 19 residues. The CDR3 nucleotides read TGTGCCAGCAGCTCAAGAGGGACAGGGGGCGTTTTGCGACCCAATGAGCAGTTCTTC. Amino acid sequence: CASSSRGTGGVLRPNEQFF.

This sequence joins TRBV5-8 and TRBJ2-1, with 11 positions matching TRBD2. J lost 9 bases, V lost 0 bases, and 5 bases had no gene match. In germline, CDR1 is SGHTS, CDR2 YDEGEE. This CDR3 has 15 amino acids. Written as DNA, the CDR3 is TGTGCCAGCAGCTTGGGACTAGCGGGAACGGGTGAGCAGTTCTTC. Translated, it gives CASSLGLAGTGEQFF. Combining the CDR3 with reference TRBV5-8 and TRBJ2-1 gives the whole variable domain EAGVTQSPTHLIKTRGQQATLRCSPISGHTSVYWYQQALGLGLQFLLWYDEGEERNRGNFPPRFSGRQFPNYSSELNVNALELEDSALYLCASSLGLAGTGEQFFGPGTRLTVL.

In nucleotides, the CDR3 is TGTGCCAGCAGTTACGGTGGACGAGAGCAGTACTTC. The encoded protein is CASSYGGREQYF. The gene calls are TRBV6-5 and TRBJ2-7; D ambiguous. The CDR3 sequence is 12 residues long. Germline CDR1 reads MNHEY; CDR2 reads SVGAGI. Trimming took off 2 bases at V and 7 bases at J, with 9 bases between the two ends.

The chain combines TRBV5-4 with TRBJ2-6; D not resolved. The CDR3 is 13 residues long. Germline loops: CDR1 SGHNT, CDR2 YYREEE (reference sequence). V was trimmed by 5 bases and J by 0 bases, leaving 3 bases between them. The CDR3 DNA is TGTGCCAGCAGAGACTCTGGGGCCAACGTCCTGACTTTC. This sequence encodes CASRDSGANVLTF.

This clone was seen just once. CDR3 in amino acids: CASTWDRGTPYEQYF. The CDR3 region has the DNA TGTGCCAGCACCTGGGACAGGGGGACCCCCTACGAGCAGTACTTC. V usage is TRBV6-1 and J usage is TRBJ2-7, with 11 positions matching TRBD1. The V segment lost 7 bases and the J segment 2 bases; nucleotides outside the gene matches: 7. The CDR3 runs to 15 residues. Per the germline V gene, CDR1 is MNHNS and CDR2 is SASEGT.

This clone has just one count. This chain uses TRBV18 with TRBJ2-1; TRBD2 agrees at 7 bases. Unmatched junction bases numbered 10, after V lost 0 bases and J lost 8 bases. The V gene's germline CDR1 is KGHSH and CDR2 LQKENI. The CDR3 is 16 residues long. The CDR3 region has the DNA TGTGCCAGCTCACCACCTCGGGACTATCAAGACTATGAGCAGTTCTTC. Encoded protein: CASSPPRDYQDYEQFF.

The chain couples TRBV7-9 to TRBJ2-2; 8 nucleotides align to TRBD1. V lost 3 bases and J lost 3; bases outside the gene matches: 3. The CDR3 consists of 15 residues. The germline V gene encodes CDR1 SEHNR and CDR2 FQNEAQ (reference sequence). This CDR3 reads CASSFYRGYTGELFF. DNA for the CDR3: TGTGCCAGCAGCTTCTACAGGGGGTACACCGGGGAGCTGTTTTTT.

This chain uses TRBV28 with TRBJ1-5; TRBD1 aligns across 9 bases. Germline V gene lookup returns CDR1 MDHEN and CDR2 SYDVKM. V gave up 2 bases and J gave up 4 bases; unmatched junction bases: 9. The CDR3 loop spans 17 amino acids. As DNA, the CDR3 is TGTGCCAGCAGTTTACCGCCAACAGGGGGCCAGAATCAGCCCCAGCATTTT. Translating gives CASSLPPTGGQNQPQHF.

V is TRBV7-9 and J is TRBJ2-3; perhaps TRBD2 as D (6 bases). This CDR3 is 13 amino acids long. Germline CDR1 reads SEHNR; CDR2 reads FQNEAQ (reference sequence). Trimming stripped 7 bases from V and 3 bases from J, with 11 bases between. The CDR3 region is CASTLATTDTQYF. In DNA, the CDR3 is TGTGCCAGCACCCTAGCGACAACAGATACGCAGTATTTT.

This chain links TRBV4-1 with TRBJ2-7; no clear D gene. Deletions cut 0 bases from V and 5 bases from J, with 17 bases between. Germline assignment: CDR1 MGHRA and CDR2 YSYEKL. The CDR3 has 16 residues. CDR3 in DNA: TGCGCCAGCAGCCAAGATCCAGAGCGAGGAGCCGACGAGCAGTACTTC. It is translated as CASSQDPERGADEQYF.

The J gene is TRBJ2-7, the V gene TRBV28, with TRBD1 matching over 7 bases. The CDR3 sequence is 13 residues long. J lost 3 bases, V lost 3 bases, and 2 bases had no gene match. Germline assignment: CDR1 MDHEN and CDR2 SYDVKM. The CDR3, as DNA: TGTGCCAGCAGTTTCGACAGGGACTACGAGCAGTACTTC. Encoded protein: CASSFDRDYEQYF.

The DNA for the CDR3 is TGTGCCAGCAGCCTAATAGAGGGAGACGAGCAGTACTTC. This encodes CASSLIEGDEQYF. The chain uses TRBV7-7 and TRBJ2-7, with TRBD2 as a possible D gene (5 bases). V dropped 5 bases and J dropped 5 bases, with 13 bases sitting between them. The CDR3 is 13 amino acids. The germline CDR1 and CDR2 sequences are SSHAT and FNYEAQ (reference sequence).

This chain joins TRBV29-1 and TRBJ2-1, with unresolved D. This CDR3 comprises 12 residues. Germline V CDR1 and CDR2: SQVTM, ANQGSEA. Trimming cost V 4 bases and J 4 bases, with 8 bases left between them. The chain's CDR3 is CSVGRIYNEQFF. The CDR3 DNA reads TGCAGCGTTGGCCGGATTTACAATGAGCAGTTCTTC.

J is TRBJ2-7 and V is TRBV5-5, with a tentative D call TRBD1 (6 bases). The germline V gene encodes CDR1 SGHKS and CDR2 YYEKEE (reference sequence). The V gene lost 6 bases and the J gene lost 0 bases, with 16 bases spanning the gap. CDR3 length equals 15 residues. The CDR3 protein is CASTLPPQGSYEQYF. The CDR3 region has the DNA TGTGCCAGCACCTTACCCCCACAGGGCTCCTACGAGCAGTACTTC.

This rearrangement joins TRBV4-1 to TRBJ1-1; 7 bases agree with TRBD1. The CDR3 extends over 13 amino acids. V lost 4 bases and J lost 5; bases outside the gene matches: 4. Germline V lookup: CDR1 MGHRA, CDR2 YSYEKL. CDR3 sequence: CASSLNRGTEAFF. In DNA, the CDR3 is TGCGCCAGCAGCCTGAACAGGGGTACTGAAGCTTTCTTT.

V is TRBV9 and J is TRBJ1-3; perhaps TRBD1 as D (6 bases). The ends were cut back, 5 bases at V and 0 bases at J, with 9 bases in the middle. CDR3 length: 14 amino acids. Germline V CDR1 and CDR2: SGDLS, YYNGEE. CDR3 sequence reads: CASSGQLSGNTIYF. DNA for the CDR3: TGTGCCAGCAGTGGACAGCTCTCTGGAAACACCATATATTTT.

This clone was counted a single time. The chain uses TRBV28 and TRBJ2-3, with a possible D match to TRBD2 (6 bases). Germline V CDR1 and CDR2: MDHEN, SYDVKM. Deletions cut 5 bases from V and 5 bases from J, with 20 bases between. This CDR3 is built from 16 residues. This CDR3 is CASSPLTGVSLDTQYF. Here the CDR3 DNA reads TGTGCCAGCAGTCCTCTAACGGGAGTATCATTAGATACGCAGTATTTT.

The chain carries TRBV4-1 and TRBJ2-3, with D tentatively TRBD1 (6 bases). The V gene lost 9 bases and the J gene lost 0 bases, with 13 bases spanning the gap. This CDR3 has 14 amino acids. Looked up from germline, CDR1 is MGHRA and CDR2 is YSYEKL. CDR3 sequence reads: CASFGGGSTDTQYF. The CDR3 DNA reads TGCGCCAGTTTTGGGGGCGGGAGCACAGATACGCAGTATTTT.

Notes on this clone: A much larger clone is a single base away; this may be a read error. Other DNA sequences in this sample translate to the same CDR3. This chain joins TRBV7-8 and TRBJ2-2; no clear D gene. Trimming shortened V by 2 bases and J by 6 bases, and 1 base separated the two germline ends. The germline V gene encodes CDR1 SGHVS and CDR2 FQNEAQ. The CDR3 sequence is 11 residues long. This chain's CDR3 is CASSLSGELFF. In DNA form, the CDR3 reads TGTGCCAGCAGCTTATCCGGGGAGCTGTTTTTT.

V and J are TRBV7-2 and TRBJ2-7; TRBD2 is a possible D gene (6 bases). The CDR3 spans 15 residues. Germline CDR1 SGHTA, CDR2 FQGNSA. Deletions cut 4 bases from V and 1 base from J, with 14 bases between. CDR3 in DNA: TGTGCCAGCAGCTCACCGGGACTTACTTCCTACGAGCAGTACTTC. It translates to CASSSPGLTSYEQYF.